The 17 T cell receptor beta chains below were found in one sample sequenced in a study of blood T cell repertoires in COVID-19. Profiling relied on immunoSEQ multiplex PCR, and the TCRdb table lists in-frame clones only, not all of them. Among roughly 330,000 clones listed, over 75% were seen once. Sequenced sample: PBMCs or T cells enriched from blood (not recorded which). These receptor sequences come from a man in his thirties or forties who had recovered from COVID-19.

This chain joins TRBV4-2 and TRBJ1-4, with 7 bases fitting TRBD1. V gave up 3 bases and J gave up 0 bases; unmatched junction bases: 7. The germline gives CDR1 LGHNA, CDR2 YNFKEQ. The CDR3 totals 17 residues. DNA of the CDR3: TGTGCCAGCAGCCACGTCCCGGGACAGTCAACTAATGAAAAACTGTTTTTT. The encoded protein is CASSHVPGQSTNEKLFF.

The genes are TRBV7-9 and TRBJ1-6, with D perhaps matching TRBD1 (5 bases). The CDR3 sequence is 14 residues long. The V end was cut by 5 bases, the J end by 5 bases, with 10 bases between. Germline CDR1 and CDR2: SEHNR and FQNEAQ (reference sequence). This chain's CDR3 is CASSGDWDNSPLHF. The CDR3 DNA is TGTGCCAGCAGCGGGGACTGGGATAATTCACCCCTCCACTTT.

The V gene is TRBV3-1 (or the pseudogene TRBV3-2), the J gene TRBJ1-2; tentative D call: TRBD1 (5 bases). Germline-derived CDR1 and CDR2 are LGHDT and YNNKEL (reference sequence). Trimming removed 5 bases at V and 2 bases at J, with 12 bases between. The CDR3 has 14 amino acids. The CDR3 coding sequence is TGTGCCAGCAGCACGCGACAGCGCAACTATGGCTACACCTTC. Its translation is CASSTRQRNYGYTF.

This clone appeared once. The chain recombines TRBV11-3 with TRBJ1-1; 7 positions match TRBD1. V was pared by 3 bases and J by 3 bases, with 1 base of the junction left unmatched. CDR3 length equals 13 residues. Looked up from germline, CDR1 is SGHNT and CDR2 is YENEEA. Written as DNA, the CDR3 is TGTGCCAGCAGCTTTGGGACAGACACTGAAGCTTTCTTT. It translates to CASSFGTDTEAFF. Complete variable domain (other parts from reference TRBV11-3 and TRBJ1-1): EAGVVQSPRYKIIEKKQPVAFWCNPISGHNTLYWYLQNLGQGPELLIRYENEEAVDDSQLPKDRFSAERLKGVDSTLKIQPAELGDSAVYLCASSFGTDTEAFFGQGTRLTVV.

The chain uses TRBV6-5 and TRBJ1-1; D uncertain. The V end lost 6 bases, the J end lost 2 bases, and 16 bases lay between the germline ends. Germline lookup yields CDR1 MNHEY and CDR2 SVGAGI. CDR3 length equals 15 residues. This CDR3 reads CASRPRGAANTEAFF. CDR3 DNA: TGTGCCAGCAGGCCCCGAGGTGCAGCTAACACTGAAGCTTTCTTT.

The chain employs TRBV2 and TRBJ2-1; D possibly corresponds to TRBD2 (5 bases). The CDR3 runs to 13 residues. V lost 5 bases to trimming and J lost 7 bases, with 12 bases between them. CDR1 and CDR2 from the germline V gene are SNHLY and FYNNEI. The CDR3 coding sequence is TGTGCCAGCAGTCTTCTAGGAGGAAATGAGCAGTTCTTC. As protein: CASSLLGGNEQFF.

This chain links TRBV6-2 or TRBV6-3 with TRBJ1-1; 10 bases map to TRBD1. This CDR3 contains 12 residues. The junction had 4 bases not matched to a gene; V was cut back by 6 bases and J by 9 bases. CDR1 and CDR2 from the germline V gene are MNHEY and SVGEGT. The CDR3 reads CASSQGQGKAFF. The CDR3 region has the DNA TGTGCCAGCAGCCAGGGACAGGGGAAAGCTTTCTTT.

The chain uses TRBV9 and TRBJ1-6; D possibly corresponds to TRBD1 (6 bases). V was clipped by 0 bases and J by 5 bases, with 12 bases between them. The CDR3 covers 16 residues. Per the germline V gene, CDR1 is SGDLS and CDR2 is YYNGEE. Here the CDR3 reads CASSVVPTGNNSPLHF. CDR3 coding DNA: TGTGCCAGCAGCGTAGTACCCACAGGGAATAATTCACCCCTCCACTTT. Full variable domain (missing parts from reference TRBV9 and TRBJ1-6): DSGVTQTPKHLITATGQRVTLRCSPRSGDLSVYWYQQSLDQGLQFLIQYYNGEERAKGNILERFSAQQFPDLHSELNLSSLELGDSALYFCASSVVPTGNNSPLHFGNGTRLTVT.

This clone was counted a few times. V is TRBV3-1 (or the pseudogene TRBV3-2) and J is TRBJ1-2; maybe TRBD1 (6 bases). Germline CDR1 reads LGHDT; CDR2 reads YNNKEL (reference sequence). The CDR3 extends over 15 amino acids. The V end lost 3 bases, the J end lost 4 bases, and 15 bases lay between the germline ends. CDR3 protein: CASSHGGPGGYGYTF. In nucleotides, the CDR3 is TGTGCCAGCAGCCACGGGGGGCCCGGCGGCTATGGCTACACCTTC.

The chain is built from TRBV13 and TRBJ1-2; no clear D. The CDR3 consists of 13 residues. Trimming removed 5 bases from V and 8 bases from J, with 15 bases in between. Germline CDR1 reads PRHDT; CDR2 reads FYEKMQ (reference sequence). DNA of the CDR3: TGTGCCAGCAGCGCGGGAGGTGCGGGGGGCTACACCTTC. This sequence encodes CASSAGGAGGYTF.

The chain has TRBV28 and TRBJ1-3, with TRBD1 identical over 7 bases. The germline V gene encodes CDR1 MDHEN and CDR2 SYDVKM. The CDR3 is made up of 16 amino acids. V was clipped by 3 bases and J by 7 bases; unmatched bases: 12. This CDR3 reads CASSFTLQGPRNTIYF. Here the CDR3 DNA reads TGTGCCAGCAGTTTCACCTTACAGGGGCCCCGGAACACCATATATTTT.

The V and J genes are TRBV7-2 and TRBJ1-2; 7 bases line up with TRBD1. CDR1 is SGHTA, CDR2 FQGNSA, per germline. The CDR3 covers 14 residues. Germline trimming cut 1 base from V and 2 bases from J; bases unmatched to any gene: 1. The CDR3 here is CASSLDRGNYGYTF. For the CDR3, the DNA is TGTGCCAGCAGCTTAGACAGGGGCAACTATGGCTACACCTTC. Full variable domain (missing parts from reference TRBV7-2 and TRBJ1-2): GAGVSQSPSNKVTEKGKDVELRCDPISGHTALYWYRQSLGQGLEFLIYFQGNSAPDKSGLPSDRFSAERTGGSVSTLTIQRTQQEDSAVYLCASSLDRGNYGYTFGSGTRLTVV.

J is TRBJ2-3 and V is TRBV7-2; maybe TRBD1 (5 bases). This CDR3 spans 13 amino acids. Germline loops: CDR1 SGHTA, CDR2 FQGNSA. The ends were cut back, 5 bases at V and 2 bases at J, with 8 bases in the middle. The CDR3 bases are TGTGCCAGCAGCGACAGCGTCACAGATACGCAGTATTTT. This gives the protein CASSDSVTDTQYF.

J is TRBJ2-6 and V is TRBV6-5, with no clear D. The germline V and J ends were trimmed by 8 bases and 0 bases, with 5 bases remaining between them. Germline values: CDR1 MNHEY, CDR2 SVGAGI. This CDR3 region has 13 residues. As DNA, the CDR3 is TGTGCCAGCCGGTCCTCTGGGGCCAACGTCCTGACTTTC. As protein: CASRSSGANVLTF.

The genes are TRBV23-1 and TRBJ1-4; TRBD1 is a possible D gene (5 bases). TRBV23-1 is an ORF; its function is uncertain. The V end was cut by 2 bases, the J end by 0 bases, with 10 bases between. The CDR3 totals 16 residues. The CDR3 sequence is CASSQGDSTTNEKLFF. CDR3 in DNA: TGCGCCAGCAGTCAAGGGGACTCCACAACTAATGAAAAACTGTTTTTT.

The chain recombines TRBV7-8 with TRBJ1-2; 10 positions agree with TRBD1. After removal of 4 bases from V and 7 bases from J, the junction contained 12 bases not matched to a gene. The germline gives CDR1 SGHVS, CDR2 FQNEAQ. CDR3 length: 16 residues. The CDR3 DNA is TGTGCCAGCAGCTCCTTATCGACAGGGGGCGCGTTTGGCTACACCTTC. Translation: CASSSLSTGGAFGYTF.

J is TRBJ1-1 and V is TRBV29-1; the D is unclear. Trimming cost V 5 bases and J 2 bases, with 6 bases left between them. Germline CDR1 and CDR2: SQVTM and ANQGSEA. The CDR3 is made up of 11 amino acids. The CDR3 here is CSVLDNTEAFF. As DNA, the CDR3 is TGCAGCGTTTTAGATAACACTGAAGCTTTCTTT.